The 28 T cell receptor beta chains listed next were all sequenced from one sample in a study of blood T cells in healthy people across ages. Sample-barcoded 5' priming and a J-beta primer mix drove a second PCR of about 7 to 11 cycles. TCRdb processed the 5' RACE reads anew with MiXCR; each CDR3 protein has one entry. The sample consists of approximately 360,000 distinct CDR3 sequences, roughly half of them appearing once. The sequenced sample consisted of blood. These receptors were collected from a man between 60 and 75 years old in good health.

This clonotype appeared a few times. This chain uses TRBV4-2 with TRBJ2-1; a possible D gene is TRBD1 (5 bases). The CDR3 is made up of 15 amino acids. Per the germline V gene, CDR1 is LGHNA and CDR2 is YNFKEQ. Trimming left V 1 base short and J 1 base short, with 8 bases between. The CDR3 loop is CASSQGTNSYNEQFF. The CDR3 DNA reads TGTGCCAGCAGCCAAGGGACAAATTCCTACAATGAGCAGTTCTTC.

The chain couples TRBV29-1 to TRBJ2-5; D may be TRBD1 or TRBD2 (5 bases each). The DNA end favors TRBJ2-7, so the J call may be wrong. The CDR3 contains 15 residues. Per the germline V gene, CDR1 is SQVTM and CDR2 is ANQGSEA. This CDR3 reads CSVEVPTGTLDEQYF. CDR3 coding DNA: TGCAGCGTTGAGGTGCCAACGGGGACCCTCGACGAGCAGTACTTC.

The genes are TRBV5-1 and TRBJ1-6; D not resolved. The V end was cut by 6 bases, the J end by 10 bases, with 14 bases between. Germline V gene sequence: CDR1 SGHRS, CDR2 YFSETQ. The CDR3 is 13 residues long. CDR3 in amino acids: CASTYGLRSPLHF. The CDR3 DNA sequence: TGCGCCAGCACCTATGGGTTACGGTCACCCCTCCACTTT.

The chain uses TRBV7-2 and TRBJ2-2; 10 bases map to TRBD2. V was clipped by 5 bases and J by 7 bases; unmatched bases: 10. The CDR3 covers 16 residues. CDR1 is SGHTA, CDR2 FQGNSA, per germline. CDR3 DNA: TGTGCCAGCAGCCCTCCTAGCGGGAGATTGTACGGGGAGCTGTTTTTT. It codes for CASSPPSGRLYGELFF.

In its sample, this clonotype was seen a few times. The chain recombines TRBV9 with TRBJ2-1, with TRBD2 identical over 10 bases. This CDR3 spans 14 amino acids. The germline V gene has CDR1 SGDLS and CDR2 YYNGEE. V was pared by 0 bases and J by 10 bases, with 4 bases of the junction left unmatched. The CDR3 reads CASSVGLAGEEQFF. CDR3 DNA sequence: TGTGCCAGCAGCGTAGGGCTAGCGGGAGAGGAGCAGTTCTTC.

The gene calls are TRBV3-1 and TRBJ2-3; 8 nucleotides line up with TRBD2. With 7 bases clipped from V and 3 bases from J, the junction kept 12 bases outside the gene matches. The CDR3 has 16 amino acids. Germline values: CDR1 LGHDT, CDR2 YNNKEL (reference sequence). The CDR3 DNA follows: TGTGCCAGCAACCAGAGAGCGGGAGCAGAGACAGATACGCAGTATTTT. It specifies CASNQRAGAETDTQYF.

This rearrangement joins TRBV20-1 to TRBJ1-1; 8 nucleotides align to TRBD1. Germline assignment: CDR1 DFQATT and CDR2 SNEGSKA (reference sequence). V gave up 6 bases and J gave up 1 base; unmatched junction bases: 7. The CDR3 is 14 amino acids. This chain's CDR3 is CSAQDRGRNTEAFF. DNA of the CDR3: TGCAGTGCACAAGACAGGGGTAGGAACACTGAAGCTTTCTTT.

This chain joins TRBV7-3 and TRBJ2-7; no definite D call. Germline CDR1 SGHTA, CDR2 FQGTGA. V lost 5 bases, J lost 7 bases, and 18 bases lay in between. The CDR3 sequence is 14 residues long. The CDR3 DNA reads TGTGCCAGCAGCCCGAACCCCGCAACAGAAGAGCAGTACTTC. Translating gives CASSPNPATEEQYF.

The chain recombines TRBV4-3 with TRBJ2-2; 10 bases are shared with TRBD2. The germline CDR1 and CDR2 sequences are LGHNA and YSLEER. V shed 1 base and J 7 bases; nucleotides not matched to a gene: 6. The CDR3 runs to 16 residues. In DNA form, the CDR3 reads TGCGCCAGCAGCCAAGGGACTAGCGGTGGGTTCGGGGAGCTGTTTTTT. This sequence encodes CASSQGTSGGFGELFF.

This chain joins TRBV7-9 and TRBJ2-1, with D perhaps matching TRBD2 (6 bases). The CDR3 loop spans 13 amino acids. Germline V lookup: CDR1 SEHNR, CDR2 FQNEAQ (reference sequence). V was cut by 8 bases and J by 4 bases, with 12 bases left in between. The CDR3, as DNA: TGTGCCAGCGGCCGGAGGGCTTACAATGAGCAGTTCTTC. This codes for CASGRRAYNEQFF.

This clonotype has more than one count but fewer than ten. The chain is built from TRBV6-1 and TRBJ2-3, with 8 bases identical to TRBD2. The CDR3 covers 15 residues. In germline, CDR1 is MNHNS, CDR2 SASEGT. Germline trimming cut 8 bases from V and 3 bases from J; bases unmatched to any gene: 10. CDR3 nucleotides: TGTGCCAGCGATAGATCAGCGGGAGTTACAGATACGCAGTATTTT. Translation: CASDRSAGVTDTQYF.

The rearrangement joins TRBV10-1 to TRBJ2-7, with D possibly matching TRBD2 (5 bases). V was pared by 0 bases and J by 8 bases, with 8 bases between. CDR1 WNHNN and CDR2 SYGVQD come from the germline V gene (reference sequence). The CDR3 consists of 12 residues. CDR3: CASSESRGKQYF. DNA for the CDR3: TGCGCCAGCAGTGAGTCACGGGGTAAGCAGTACTTC.

This clonotype occurred a few times. The V and J genes are TRBV20-1 and TRBJ2-7; the D is unclear. The CDR3 is 14 amino acids. Trimming removed 1 base from V and 2 bases from J, with 12 bases in between. CDR1 is DFQATT and CDR2 is SNEGSKA in the germline V gene (reference sequence). CDR3: CSARGVGETYEQYF. In DNA form, the CDR3 reads TGCAGTGCTAGAGGGGTTGGAGAGACCTACGAGCAGTACTTC.

V is TRBV27 and J is TRBJ1-2; possible D gene TRBD1, 5 bases. From germline, CDR1 is MNHEY and CDR2 SMNVEV (reference sequence). V was pared by 8 bases and J by 7 bases, with 20 bases between. There are 14 residues in the CDR3. The CDR3 protein is CASAPRQRFCGYTF. CDR3 in DNA: TGTGCCAGCGCACCCCGACAGAGATTTTGTGGCTACACCTTC.

Many counts were recorded for this clonotype. The V and J genes are TRBV13 and TRBJ2-1, with D perhaps given as TRBD1 or TRBD2 (5 bases each). V was pared by 8 bases and J by 6 bases, with 11 bases between. Germline loops: CDR1 PRHDT, CDR2 FYEKMQ (reference sequence). This CDR3 region has 12 residues. CDR3 loop: CASQMGVNEQFF. The CDR3 nucleotides read TGTGCCAGCCAGATGGGGGTCAATGAGCAGTTCTTC.

CDR3 nucleotide sequence: TGTGCCAGCAGTTACGGGGGGCGCTATGGCTACACCTTC. This codes for CASSYGGRYGYTF. The chain employs TRBV6-2 or TRBV6-3 and TRBJ1-2, with a possible D match to TRBD1 (6 bases). CDR1 is MNHEY and CDR2 is SVGEGT in the germline V gene. The CDR3 length is 13 residues. Trimming took off 2 bases at V and 4 bases at J, with 8 bases between the two ends.

Only a few counts were recorded for this clonotype. The chain recombines TRBV20-1 with TRBJ1-2; 8 positions match TRBD1. CDR1 and CDR2 from the germline V gene are DFQATT and SNEGSKA (reference sequence). This CDR3 is 13 amino acids long. J was trimmed by 4 bases and V by 6 bases; bases with no gene match: 7. CDR3 residues: CSAGSGGGYGYTF. The CDR3 DNA is TGCAGTGCAGGTTCAGGGGGCGGCTATGGCTACACCTTC.

With regard to this clonotype: It may be a read error: a sequence one base away is much more abundant. The CDR3 reads CACSLGGGAGRYEQYF. The CDR3 nucleotides are TGTGCCTGCAGCTTAGGGGGGGGAGCGGGTCGCTACGAGCAGTACTTC. The V and J genes are TRBV7-2 and TRBJ2-7, with D maybe TRBD2 (7 bases). The CDR3 covers 16 residues. The germline CDR1 and CDR2 sequences are SGHTA and FQGNSA.

The V call is TRBV20-1, the J call TRBJ2-3, with 7 nucleotides matching TRBD2. The J segment lost 6 bases and the V segment lost 3 bases, leaving 9 bases of the junction unmatched. Germline loops: CDR1 DFQATT, CDR2 SNEGSKA (reference sequence). This CDR3 has 14 amino acids. This CDR3 reads CSARLRGDRDTQYF. For the CDR3, the DNA is TGCAGTGCTAGGTTACGGGGGGATCGGGATACGCAGTATTTT.

This clonotype has more than one count but fewer than ten. The rearrangement links TRBV7-9 to TRBJ2-7; the D call may be TRBD1 or TRBD2 (5 bases each). Germline CDR1 reads SEHNR; CDR2 reads FQNEAQ (reference sequence). Trimming left V 1 base short and J 0 bases short, with 10 bases between. The CDR3 spans 15 residues. In nucleotides, the CDR3 is TGTGCCAGCAGCTTAGTAGTAGGGACCTCCTACGAGCAGTACTTC. Protein product: CASSLVVGTSYEQYF. Drawing the rest from reference TRBV7-9 and TRBJ2-7, the complete variable domain is DTGVSQNPRHKITKRGQNVTFRCDPISEHNRLYWYRQTLGQGPEFLTYFQNEAQLEKSRLLSDRFSAERPKGSFSTLEIQRTEQGDSAMYLCASSLVVGTSYEQYFGPGTRLTVT.

Remarks on this clonotype: At one end the junction does not follow the germline gene, possibly because of a read error. The chain uses TRBV7-7 and TRBJ2-5; D gene ambiguous. Germline loops: CDR1 SSHAT, CDR2 FNYEAQ (reference sequence). The CDR3 sequence is 13 residues long. In DNA form, the CDR3 reads TGTGCTAGCAGCTTAGCCGGGTCCTGGACCCAGTACTTC. Protein sequence: CASSLAGSWTQYF. The whole variable domain, remainder taken from reference TRBV7-7 and TRBJ2-5, is GAGVSQSPRYKVTKRGQDVTLRCDPISSHATLYWYQQALGQGPEFLTYFNYEAQPDKSGLPSDRFSAERPEGSISTLTIQRTEQRDSAMYRCASSLAGSWTQYFGPGTRLLVL.

This clonotype was recorded only once. The chain carries TRBV7-2 and TRBJ1-1; the D is unclear. CDR3 length equals 14 residues. V gave up 5 bases and J gave up 4 bases, with 14 bases separating them. Germline values: CDR1 SGHTA, CDR2 FQGNSA. In DNA form, the CDR3 reads TGTGCCAGCAGCACCCGACCCCTAACCACTGAAGCTTTCTTT. Encoded protein: CASSTRPLTTEAFF.

The sample holds one count of this clonotype. The chain combines TRBV9 with TRBJ2-5; D perhaps matches TRBD2 (5 bases). The J call may be in error: the DNA end matches TRBJ2-7 better. The germline V gene encodes CDR1 SGDLS and CDR2 YYNGEE. The CDR3 loop spans 14 amino acids. In nucleotides, the CDR3 is TGTGCCAGTTCGCGGGCAGCCAATTCCTACGAGCAGTACTTC. Residues: CASSRAANSYEQYF.

The V call is TRBV6-6, the J call TRBJ2-4; D tentatively reads TRBD1 or TRBD2 (6 bases each). The end of the DNA aligns better with TRBJ2-7, so the J call may be wrong. Germline loops: CDR1 MNHNY, CDR2 SVGAGI (reference sequence). The CDR3 runs to 15 residues. The CDR3 loop is CASSSTGTGTREQYF. CDR3 bases: TGTGCCAGCAGCTCCACCGGTACAGGGACTCGCGAGCAGTACTTC.

This clonotype occurred many times. The V and J genes are TRBV7-2 and TRBJ1-2, with D unclear. Germline V gene data show CDR1 as SGHTA and CDR2 as FQGNSA. The CDR3 contains 14 residues. Trimming took 2 bases from V and 2 from J, leaving 9 bases between them. This chain's CDR3 is CASSLPVWNYGYTF. CDR3 bases: TGTGCCAGCAGCTTACCAGTGTGGAACTATGGCTACACCTTC.

The J gene is TRBJ2-2, the V gene TRBV20-1, with D maybe TRBD1 (6 bases). The CDR3 extends over 14 amino acids. Germline loops: CDR1 DFQATT, CDR2 SNEGSKA (reference sequence). Deletions cut 4 bases from V and 0 bases from J, with 9 bases between. The CDR3 loop reads CSANPGANTGELFF. DNA of the CDR3: TGCAGTGCTAACCCAGGGGCGAACACCGGGGAGCTGTTTTTT.

This clonotype was counted at least ten times. A much larger clone differs from this one at a single base, so this may be a read error. The chain is built from TRBV4-3 and TRBJ2-7, with a weak D call TRBD2 (5 bases). This CDR3 has 18 amino acids. Trimming cost V 0 bases and J 7 bases, with 25 bases left between them. CDR1 is LGHNA, CDR2 YSLEER, per germline. The CDR3 protein is CASSQDPLDGESYNEQYF. The CDR3 nucleotides are TGCGCCAGCAGCCAAGACCCTCTAGACGGGGAGAGCTACAATGAGCAGTACTTC.

This clonotype was seen a few times. V usage is TRBV5-1 and J usage is TRBJ2-7, with TRBD1 matching 12 bases. The CDR3 covers 16 residues. V gave up 1 base and J gave up 5 bases; unmatched junction bases: 7. CDR1 and CDR2 (germline): SGHRS, YFSETQ. The CDR3 DNA sequence: TGCGCCAGCAGCTTGATTACCGGGACAGGGGGCAACGAGCAGTACTTC. It codes for CASSLITGTGGNEQYF.